These 21 T cell receptor beta chains originate from one sample sequenced in a study of cytomegalovirus exposure and HLA in healthy donors (dated by TCRdb to about 2017). The library was generated by the immunoSEQ multiplex PCR assay. A mixture of 60 forward primers for TCR Vbeta segments and 13 reverse primers for TCR Jbeta segments was used in the multiplex PCR. TCRdb stores this immuneACCESS table with in-frame sequences only. Part of the clones is absent; in the studies checked, under half of the shortfall reflects unresolved V genes, and no reason is known for the rest. The table for this sample shows about 200,000 clones. Of the sample, about 1.1% is held by the ten largest clones. Material: PBMCs. These TCRs come from a girl aged 2 to 10 in good health and CMV-seropositive.

V gene TRBV28 combines with J gene TRBJ1-5; tentatively, D is TRBD1 (6 bases). The germline CDR1 and CDR2 sequences are MDHEN and SYDVKM. The CDR3 runs 13 residues. Trimming pared 11 bases from V and 0 bases from J, leaving 11 bases between. For the CDR3, the DNA is TGTGCCGTCAACAGGGATAGCAATCAGCCCCAGCATTTT. This encodes CAVNRDSNQPQHF.

The CDR3 protein is CASSDRQGGELFF. Written as DNA, the CDR3 is TGTGCCAGCAGCGACCGGCAGGGCGGGGAGCTGTTTTTT. This rearrangement joins TRBV7-2 to TRBJ2-2, with TRBD1 as a possible D gene (5 bases). The CDR3 runs 13 residues. V was trimmed by 5 bases and J by 7 bases, leaving 11 bases between them. Germline V gives CDR1 SGHTA, CDR2 FQGNSA. Based on the CDR3 plus reference TRBV7-2 and TRBJ2-2, the full variable domain is GAGVSQSPSNKVTEKGKDVELRCDPISGHTALYWYRQSLGQGLEFLIYFQGNSAPDKSGLPSDRFSAERTGGSVSTLTIQRTQQEDSAVYLCASSDRQGGELFFGEGSRLTVL.

The chain employs TRBV10-3 and TRBJ2-5; D is undetermined. Per the germline V gene, CDR1 is ENHRY and CDR2 is SYGVKD. V shed 0 bases and J shed 2 bases, with 7 bases lying between them. The CDR3 loop spans 14 amino acids. CDR3: CAISESRLQETQYF. The CDR3 DNA reads TGTGCCATCAGTGAGTCGAGGCTACAAGAGACCCAGTACTTC.

V usage is TRBV7-7 and J usage is TRBJ2-1; 11 bases are shared with TRBD2. From germline, CDR1 is SSHAT and CDR2 FNYEAQ (reference sequence). The CDR3 loop spans 17 amino acids. V was pared by 1 base and J by 6 bases, with 8 bases of the junction left unmatched. DNA of the CDR3: TGTGCCAGCAGCTTAGTCCCACTAGCGGGAGCAAGCAATGAGCAGTTCTTC. Amino acid sequence: CASSLVPLAGASNEQFF.

This rearrangement joins TRBV5-4 to TRBJ2-7; a possible D gene is TRBD1 (6 bases). Trimming shortened V by 4 bases and J by 4 bases, and 15 bases separated the two germline ends. Germline CDR1 reads SGHNT; CDR2 reads YYREEE (reference sequence). The CDR3 totals 14 residues. CDR3 sequence (DNA): TGTGCCAGCAGCCCGCAGGGGAAGTGGTACGAGCAGTACTTC. Its protein product is CASSPQGKWYEQYF. The variable domain in full, with the rest retrieved from reference TRBV5-4 and TRBJ2-7, is ETGVTQSPTHLIKTRGQQVTLRCSSQSGHNTVSWYQQALGQGPQFIFQYYREEENGRGNFPPRFSGLQFPNYSSELNVNALELDDSALYLCASSPQGKWYEQYFGPGTRLTVT.

This chain links TRBV2 with TRBJ2-5; 8 nucleotides align to TRBD2. The V and J ends lost 3 bases and 5 bases, in that order; junction bases with no gene match: 8. Germline assignment: CDR1 SNHLY and CDR2 FYNNEI. This CDR3 has 15 residues. The CDR3 DNA is TGTGCCAGCAGTGATCAGGCGGGAGGTACGGAGACCCAGTACTTC. It translates to CASSDQAGGTETQYF.

The chain joins TRBV6-5 to TRBJ2-7; D not certain. Per germline, CDR1 MNHEY and CDR2 SVGAGI. The V and J ends lost 6 bases and 0 bases respectively, with 6 bases between them. CDR3 length equals 12 residues. Here the CDR3 reads CASRQSSYEQYF. The CDR3 bases are TGTGCCAGCAGACAGAGCTCCTACGAGCAGTACTTC.

The V gene is TRBV27, the J gene TRBJ2-1; no definite D call. Trimming removed 3 bases at V and 9 bases at J, with 18 bases between. This CDR3 contains 15 residues. Germline-derived CDR1 and CDR2 are MNHEY and SMNVEV (reference sequence). The CDR3 DNA is TGTGCCAGCAGTTTTCTAGAAAAAACGGCGCGTGAGCAGTTCTTC. Encoded protein: CASSFLEKTAREQFF.

For this clone: Other DNA sequences in this sample translate to the same CDR3. The chain combines TRBV7-8 with TRBJ2-1; D gene uncertain. The CDR3 extends over 15 amino acids. The germline CDR1 and CDR2 sequences are SGHVS and FQNEAQ. Trimming pared 8 bases from V and 8 bases from J, leaving 22 bases between. In DNA, the CDR3 is TGTGCCAGCGGATTGAGTAGGCACTTACGGGATGAGCAGTTCTTC. Encoded protein: CASGLSRHLRDEQFF.

The chain has TRBV10-1 and TRBJ2-2; 8 bases align to TRBD2. CDR1 is WNHNN, CDR2 SYGVQD, per germline (reference sequence). The CDR3 has 16 residues. The junction had 3 bases not matched to a gene; V was cut back by 3 bases and J by 0 bases. The CDR3 reads CASSDFSGANTGELFF. CDR3 DNA: TGCGCCAGCAGTGATTTTAGCGGGGCGAACACCGGGGAGCTGTTTTTT.

Turning to this clone: This sample also contains other DNA sequences that code for the same CDR3. The rearrangement uses TRBV28 and TRBJ2-7, with 10 bases lining up with TRBD2. V gave up 4 bases and J gave up 1 base; unmatched junction bases: 10. The CDR3 has 17 residues. The V gene's germline CDR1 is MDHEN and CDR2 SYDVKM. CDR3 in DNA: TGTGCCAGCAGTTCCAGGGCTAGCGGGAGTAGGTCCTACGAGCAGTACTTC. As protein: CASSSRASGSRSYEQYF.

This chain joins TRBV5-1 and TRBJ2-3; 9 positions agree with TRBD1. This CDR3 spans 15 amino acids. Germline CDR1 is SGHRS and CDR2 is YFSETQ. J gave up 1 base and V 0 bases, and 0 bases lay outside the gene matches. In DNA form, the CDR3 reads TGCGCCAGCAGCTTGGGGACAGGGGGCACAGATACGCAGTATTTT. Its protein product is CASSLGTGGTDTQYF.

This chain uses TRBV5-5 with TRBJ2-5, with 7 nucleotides matching TRBD1. The CDR3 has 17 residues. Germline CDR1 is SGHKS and CDR2 is YYEKEE (reference sequence). After removal of 0 bases from V and 2 bases from J, the junction contained 10 bases not matched to a gene. The CDR3 nucleotides are TGTGCCAGCAGCTTGGTCCGGGCCGACAGGGCTCAAGAGACCCAGTACTTC. As protein: CASSLVRADRAQETQYF. Full variable domain (remainder filled in from reference TRBV5-5 and TRBJ2-5): DAGVTQSPTHLIKTRGQQVTLRCSPISGHKSVSWYQQVLGQGPQFIFQYYEKEERGRGNFPDRFSARQFPNYSSELNVNALLLGDSALYLCASSLVRADRAQETQYFGPGTRLLVL.

The rearrangement links TRBV7-6 to TRBJ2-2; TRBD2 agrees at 12 bases. CDR1 is SGHVS, CDR2 FNYEAQ, per germline. V was clipped by 5 bases and J by 6 bases; unmatched bases: 16. The CDR3 extends over 19 amino acids. The CDR3 DNA sequence: TGTGCCAGCAGCCCCCAAGGGGCTAGCGGGAGGGTCCGGGCCGGGGAGCTGTTTTTT. It codes for CASSPQGASGRVRAGELFF.

The chain combines TRBV5-6 with TRBJ1-3; D may be TRBD1 (6 bases). Trimming pared 0 bases from V and 0 bases from J, leaving 7 bases between. CDR1 SGHDT and CDR2 YYEEEE come from the germline V gene. This CDR3 is built from 15 residues. CDR3 protein: CASSLEGGSGNTIYF. In nucleotides, the CDR3 is TGTGCCAGCAGCTTGGAAGGGGGCTCTGGAAACACCATATATTTT.

The rearrangement uses TRBV2 and TRBJ2-3; no clear D. The V and J ends lost 4 bases and 5 bases respectively, with 4 bases between them. The V gene's germline CDR1 is SNHLY and CDR2 FYNNEI. CDR3 size: 11 residues. In nucleotides, the CDR3 is TGTGCCAGCAGTGGCGGAGATACGCAGTATTTT. This sequence encodes CASSGGDTQYF.

The V gene is TRBV23-1, the J gene TRBJ2-7, with 9 bases matching TRBD2. TRBV23-1 is an open reading frame, and its role is uncertain. Trimming took 2 bases from V and 2 from J; bases not matched to a gene: 22. The CDR3 contains 21 residues. CDR3 in amino acids: CASSQPRRATREGRVTYEQYF. CDR3 in DNA: TGCGCCAGCAGTCAACCACGAAGGGCTACGCGGGAGGGCCGGGTAACCTACGAGCAGTACTTC.

The chain couples TRBV28 to TRBJ2-1; 10 positions match TRBD1. The CDR3 length is 16 residues. The germline CDR1 and CDR2 sequences are MDHEN and SYDVKM. The V gene end was trimmed by 2 bases and the J gene end by 8 bases; junction bases not matched to a gene: 9. CDR3 loop: CASSLLGTGASYEQFF. The CDR3 coding sequence is TGTGCCAGCAGTTTACTCGGGACAGGGGCCAGTTATGAGCAGTTCTTC.

CDR3 sequence reads: CASRPGGVTYNEQFF. CDR3 DNA: TGTGCCAGCCGACCCGGGGGGGTCACCTACAATGAGCAGTTCTTC. This rearrangement joins TRBV18 to TRBJ2-1; 8 bases line up with TRBD2. Trimming removed 8 bases from V and 2 bases from J; junction bases left unmatched: 8. The CDR3 runs to 15 residues. The germline gives CDR1 KGHSH, CDR2 LQKENI.

V and J are TRBV18 and TRBJ2-7; D is possibly TRBD1 (5 bases). The V gene's germline CDR1 is KGHSH and CDR2 LQKENI. This CDR3 contains 13 residues. Trimming removed 0 bases from V and 6 bases from J, with 9 bases in between. The CDR3 loop is CASSPPGQPEQYF. CDR3 sequence (DNA): TGTGCCAGCTCACCACCGGGGCAGCCCGAGCAGTACTTC.

The V and J genes are TRBV7-2 and TRBJ2-7; D may be TRBD1 (5 bases). This CDR3 is built from 15 residues. Germline V gives CDR1 SGHTA, CDR2 FQGNSA. V lost 5 bases, J lost 2 bases, and 16 bases lay in between. CDR3 nucleotides: TGTGCCAGCAGCCCTGACCCGACAGCCCCCTACGAGCAGTACTTC. Protein sequence: CASSPDPTAPYEQYF.